Included here is one TCR beta chain sequence, with context. There is no known antigen for this receptor. One base away there is no much larger clone; base qualities are not given. TCRbeta CDR3 regions were amplified from genomic DNA by means of the immunoSEQ Assay, a bias-controlled multiplex PCR. Turning to the authors' computational methods: The number of nucleated cells in each sample was estimated from the amplification of reference gene primers within the assay. To quantify the absolute abundance of each unique TCRbeta CDR3 rearrangement, sequence reads were collapsed and filtered. For each sample, productive Simpson clonality was calculated by taking the square root of Simpson's diversity index across productive rearrangements. TCRdb obtained this table from immuneACCESS and retained in-frame rearrangements with V and J assigned. These tables miss some clones; where compared with another copy, unresolved V genes account for less than half of the shortfall, and the remainder is unexplained. The DNA was the basis for D and trimming; V, J and clone size are from that table. For this sample there are approximately 400,000 clones; roughly 91% appear just once. More than 0.95% of the sample belongs to the ten largest clones.

These data originate in a study of blood T cell repertoires in COVID-19 (dated by TCRdb to the early 2020s). Regarding the research as a whole: Collaborator samples came from the United States, Italy and Spain and covered acute and convalescent phases of COVID-19. The sample metadata nearly always contained a de-identified subject ID, COVID-19 status, age in years and sex. HLA class I and class II types, where available, came from metadata supplied by the sample provider rather than from assay-based typing. The material from the prospective study consisted of cDNA or gDNA derived from T cells, B-cell-depleted T cells, or PBMCs. A freely available public database, intended as a resource for researchers studying the immune response to SARS-CoV-2, is where the repertoires were released. Subjects who had been exposed to COVID-19, were actively infected with it, or had recovered from it provided the deeply sampled blood TCRbeta repertoires that made up the dataset. The samples were drawn from the first 160 participants of the ongoing ImmuneRACE study and from some 1,300 subjects provided by 6 global collaborators.

Participants in the prospective study were aged 18 to 89 years, lived in about two dozen United States geographic areas, and enrolled through a virtual design. In the prospective study, cohorts were assigned on the basis of participant-reported clinical history obtained from a screening survey and a study questionnaire. ImmuneRACE Cohort 3 recovered participants were defined by two consecutive negative NP/OP PCR tests, healthcare professional clearance, or symptom resolution. Each participant in the prospective study had whole blood, serum and a nasopharyngeal or oropharyngeal swab collected by mobile phlebotomists. Over an approximately 2-month period, participants in the prospective study had the option of providing additional blood draws and questionnaires. Prospective study blood samples were shipped either frozen or at room temperature before DNA extraction. What the research found in general, with its limitations: How much clinical and demographic metadata was included differed by source and by participant, and the metadata was provided uncurated.

Including cysteine and phenylalanine, the CDR3 has 15 amino acids. The entry retains the CDR3 DNA only, 45 bases that are in frame from base 1. The V end loses 5 bases and the J end loses 3 bases, and a stretch of 14 bases separates them. CDR1 SGHTA and CDR2 FQGNSA are derived from the germline V gene. The TCR sequence derives from a woman aged 18-29 years who had recovered from COVID-19. Sequenced: PBMCs or T cells enriched from blood (not recorded which). The V gene is TRBV7-2 and the J gene is TRBJ2-1; 6 matching bases give a weak D call of TRBD2. The CDR3 amino acid sequence is: CASSLRRDGYNEQFF. The sequence in DNA is TGTGCCAGCAGCCTCCGGCGGGACGGCTACAATGAGCAGTTCTTC.